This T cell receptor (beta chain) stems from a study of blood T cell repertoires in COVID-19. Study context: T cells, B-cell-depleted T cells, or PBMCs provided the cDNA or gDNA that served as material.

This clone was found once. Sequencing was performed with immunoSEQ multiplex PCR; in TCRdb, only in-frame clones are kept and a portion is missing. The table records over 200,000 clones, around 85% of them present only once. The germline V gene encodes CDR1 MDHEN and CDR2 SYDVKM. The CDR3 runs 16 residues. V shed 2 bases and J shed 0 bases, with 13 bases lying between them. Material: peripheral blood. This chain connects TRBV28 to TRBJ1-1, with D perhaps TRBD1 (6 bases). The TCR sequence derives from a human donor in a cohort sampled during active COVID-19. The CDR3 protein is CASSLPRQEMNTEAFF. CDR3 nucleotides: TGTGCCAGCAGTTTACCCAGACAGGAGATGAACACTGAAGCTTTCTTT.